Presented here are 30 T cell receptor beta chains from one specimen sequenced in a study of identifying expanded T cells in peripheral blood. The assay was immunoSEQ multiplex PCR, and TCRdb's table has in-frame clones only and misses some. The data hold about 78,000 clones, with approximately 84% observed a single time. Source material: blood. The receptors were sampled from a person aged 18-69 years in good health.

This clone was detected only once. This sequence joins TRBV4-3 and TRBJ2-2, with 9 bases matching TRBD2. Germline values: CDR1 LGHNA, CDR2 YSLEER. This CDR3 has 17 residues. V lost 0 bases and J lost 4; bases outside the gene matches: 6. CDR3 nucleotides: TGCGCCAGCAGCCAAGAGCTGCGGGAGGGCCCCACCGGGGAGCTGTTTTTT. Protein: CASSQELREGPTGELFF.

This clone was detected only a few times. The chain carries TRBV10-3 and TRBJ1-2; D call uncertain. Germline assignment: CDR1 ENHRY and CDR2 SYGVKD. CDR3 length: 12 residues. V was trimmed by 8 bases and J by 8 bases, leaving 15 bases between them. The chain's CDR3 is CAIGEVRRGYTF. As DNA, the CDR3 is TGTGCCATCGGGGAGGTGCGGCGCGGCTACACCTTC.

This chain links TRBV30 with TRBJ2-7; 8 bases are shared with TRBD2. The CDR3 runs to 14 residues. Germline V gives CDR1 GTSNPN, CDR2 SVGIG (reference sequence). With V trimmed by 3 bases and J by 3 bases, 7 bases remained unmatched. CDR3 sequence: CAWRGPGTSYEQYF. The CDR3 DNA reads TGTGCCTGGAGAGGTCCCGGGACTAGCTACGAGCAGTACTTC.

DNA for the CDR3: TGCGCCAGCAGTCAGGTATTATCCGGGACAACGGGTAACTATGGCTACACCTTC. Its translation: CASSQVLSGTTGNYGYTF. This chain joins TRBV23-1 and TRBJ1-2; D is perhaps TRBD1 (6 bases). TRBV23-1 is labeled an ORF, and its function is uncertain. Trimming took off 3 bases at V and 1 base at J, with 21 bases between the two ends. The CDR3 contains 18 residues.

The J gene is TRBJ1-1, the V gene TRBV5-6; 7 bases map to TRBD1. The V gene end was trimmed by 0 bases and the J gene end by 2 bases; junction bases not matched to a gene: 4. The CDR3 has 15 amino acids. The germline V gene encodes CDR1 SGHDT and CDR2 YYEEEE. CDR3 residues: CASSLDTGANTEAFF. CDR3 sequence (DNA): TGTGCCAGCAGCTTGGACACAGGGGCCAACACTGAAGCTTTCTTT.

This clone was seen a single time. The chain couples TRBV28 to TRBJ2-4, with a tentative D call TRBD1 (6 bases). V dropped 1 base and J dropped 1 base, with 14 bases sitting between them. The CDR3 runs 17 residues. Germline V gene lookup returns CDR1 MDHEN and CDR2 SYDVKM. The CDR3 bases are TGTGCCAGCAGTTTATCATGGGGGCGCGCGGCCAAAAACATTCAGTACTTC. It codes for CASSLSWGRAAKNIQYF.

This rearrangement joins TRBV2 to TRBJ1-1; D not resolved. Germline V lookup: CDR1 SNHLY, CDR2 FYNNEI. The CDR3 is 13 residues long. The V gene lost 2 bases and the J gene lost 4 bases, with 8 bases spanning the gap. In DNA, the CDR3 is TGTGCCAGCAGTGAATCGGGAGTCACTGAAGCTTTCTTT. Protein: CASSESGVTEAFF.

The gene calls are TRBV15 and TRBJ1-3; D uncertain. CDR1 is LNHNV and CDR2 is YYDKDF in the germline V gene (reference sequence). Trimming removed 0 bases from V and 0 bases from J, with 6 bases in between. This CDR3 is built from 15 residues. The CDR3 protein is CATSRDASSGNTIYF. In DNA, the CDR3 is TGTGCCACCAGCAGAGATGCCAGCTCTGGAAACACCATATATTTT.

The V call is TRBV5-4, the J call TRBJ2-5; 9 bases are a match to TRBD2. This CDR3 is 15 amino acids long. The V segment lost 0 bases and the J segment 5 bases; nucleotides outside the gene matches: 5. The germline CDR1 and CDR2 sequences are SGHNT and YYREEE (reference sequence). The CDR3 region is CASSLGAAGGETQYF. The CDR3 DNA follows: TGTGCCAGCAGCTTGGGCGCGGCGGGGGGGGAGACCCAGTACTTC.

The rearrangement joins TRBV5-1 to TRBJ2-3; 9 bases fit TRBD1. V shed 2 bases, J shed 1 base, and the junction held 5 bases outside the gene matches. The CDR3 is made up of 16 amino acids. Germline loops: CDR1 SGHRS, CDR2 YFSETQ. Here the CDR3 DNA reads TGCGCCAGCAGCTTAGGGAGGACAGGGGGCACAGATACGCAGTATTTT. Its protein product is CASSLGRTGGTDTQYF.

The V and J genes are TRBV5-1 and TRBJ2-7, with 13 bases aligning to TRBD2. Trimming removed 2 bases from V and 6 bases from J; junction bases left unmatched: 11. The CDR3 extends over 17 amino acids. CDR1 and CDR2 from the germline V gene are SGHRS and YFSETQ. The CDR3, as DNA: TGCGCCAGCAGCTTAACCGAACTAGCGGGAGGGCTCGGCGAGCAGTACTTC. Translation: CASSLTELAGGLGEQYF.

The chain recombines TRBV7-9 with TRBJ2-7, with 11 positions matching TRBD1. V was clipped by 5 bases and J by 0 bases; unmatched bases: 6. This CDR3 has 16 residues. Germline-derived CDR1 and CDR2 are SEHNR and FQNEAQ (reference sequence). The CDR3 loop reads CASSPEGQGDSYEQYF. Written as DNA, the CDR3 is TGTGCCAGCAGCCCCGAGGGACAGGGGGACTCCTACGAGCAGTACTTC.

In this sample, this clone turned up once. The chain uses TRBV2 and TRBJ1-2, with 9 bases aligning to TRBD1. Germline V CDR1 and CDR2: SNHLY, FYNNEI. This CDR3 region has 16 residues. The trim removed 5 bases at V and 4 bases at J, leaving 11 bases unmatched. CDR3 residues: CASSQRWGQGSYGYTF. CDR3 bases: TGTGCCAGCAGTCAACGGTGGGGACAGGGCAGCTATGGCTACACCTTC.

The gene calls are TRBV19 and TRBJ2-1, with D maybe TRBD2 (7 bases). Trimming shortened V by 5 bases and J by 7 bases, and 21 bases separated the two germline ends. This CDR3 contains 16 residues. Germline V gives CDR1 LNHDA, CDR2 SQIVND (reference sequence). This CDR3 is CASSPRGAGEGNEQFF. The DNA of the CDR3 is TGTGCCAGTAGTCCCCGGGGGGCGGGAGAGGGGAATGAGCAGTTCTTC.

This chain connects TRBV28 to TRBJ2-7; TRBD1 aligns across 9 bases. The CDR3 covers 15 residues. Germline CDR1 MDHEN, CDR2 SYDVKM. V shed 7 bases, J shed 4 bases, and the junction held 11 bases outside the gene matches. Here the CDR3 reads CASTLTPDRGYEQYF. As DNA, the CDR3 is TGTGCCAGCACCCTAACACCGGACAGGGGTTACGAGCAGTACTTC.

J is TRBJ2-1 and V is TRBV28; D is unclear. Looked up from germline, CDR1 is MDHEN and CDR2 is SYDVKM. V lost 2 bases and J 4 bases, leaving 12 bases between the germline ends. This CDR3 has 15 residues. The CDR3 DNA follows: TGTGCCAGCAGTTTAAGATTACTGAATTACAATGAGCAGTTCTTC. It encodes CASSLRLLNYNEQFF.

The gene calls are TRBV5-4 and TRBJ2-7, with TRBD2 matching 11 bases. The CDR3 has 15 residues. V shed 4 bases, J shed 3 bases, and the junction held 6 bases outside the gene matches. In germline, CDR1 is SGHNT, CDR2 YYREEE (reference sequence). CDR3 nucleotide sequence: TGTGCCAGCAGCCGGCCCGGGACTAGCGGCTACGAGCAGTACTTC. Amino acid sequence: CASSRPGTSGYEQYF.

This chain joins TRBV4-1 and TRBJ2-5; TRBD2 agrees at 13 bases. Gene TRBJ2-7 matches the end of the DNA better, so the J call may be wrong. In germline, CDR1 is MGHRA, CDR2 YSYEKL. This CDR3 has 17 amino acids. The CDR3 sequence is CASSLTVLAGGPDEQYF. The CDR3 DNA reads as TGCGCCAGCAGCCTGACCGTACTAGCGGGAGGGCCGGACGAGCAGTACTTC.

This clone was seen only a few times. The V gene is TRBV6-6, the J gene TRBJ2-7; D might be TRBD1 or TRBD2, each matching 5 bases. V lost 7 bases and J 1 base, leaving 17 bases between the germline ends. Germline values: CDR1 MNHNY, CDR2 SVGAGI (reference sequence). The CDR3 sequence is 15 residues long. The CDR3 DNA reads TGTGCCAGCACCAGGGACCCACTGGCTTCCTACGAGCAGTACTTC. Translated: CASTRDPLASYEQYF.

The chain combines TRBV27 with TRBJ2-1, with TRBD1 as a possible D gene (7 bases). Looked up from germline, CDR1 is MNHEY and CDR2 is SMNVEV (reference sequence). The length of the CDR3 is 15 residues. Trimming stripped 11 bases from V and 0 bases from J, with 17 bases between. The CDR3 protein is CASQGGSRSYNEQFF. In DNA, the CDR3 is TGTGCCTCCCAGGGGGGCAGCCGCTCCTACAATGAGCAGTTCTTC.

The chain couples TRBV5-4 to TRBJ2-2; 9 positions agree with TRBD1. The germline gives CDR1 SGHNT, CDR2 YYREEE (reference sequence). This CDR3 spans 16 amino acids. V was pared by 2 bases and J by 6 bases, with 8 bases of the junction left unmatched. CDR3 DNA sequence: TGTGCCAGCAGCTTTGCCCGACACAGGGGGCCCGGGGAGCTGTTTTTT. Protein: CASSFARHRGPGELFF.

V is TRBV7-8 and J is TRBJ1-4; TRBD1 agrees at 9 bases. The CDR3 extends over 16 amino acids. V dropped 1 base and J dropped 4; count of bases not matched to a gene: 4. The germline CDR1 and CDR2 sequences are SGHVS and FQNEAQ. CDR3 protein: CASSLENRGLNEKLFF. DNA of the CDR3: TGTGCCAGCAGCTTAGAGAACAGGGGGCTTAATGAAAAACTGTTTTTT.

The chain is built from TRBV5-3 and TRBJ1-2; 9 bases are shared with TRBD1. TRBV5-3 is sorted into the ORF group, with uncertain function. This CDR3 is 16 amino acids long. V lost 5 bases and J lost 2; bases outside the gene matches: 10. This chain's CDR3 is CARSWIRDRVNYGYTF. CDR3 sequence (DNA): TGTGCCAGAAGTTGGATTAGGGACAGGGTGAACTATGGCTACACCTTC.

The chain has TRBV28 and TRBJ1-5; D might be TRBD1 (5 bases). Germline CDR1 is MDHEN and CDR2 is SYDVKM. This CDR3 spans 15 amino acids. V was pared by 1 base and J by 3 bases, with 10 bases between. In nucleotides, the CDR3 is TGTGCCAGCAGTTTATCCGGACAAGACAATCAGCCCCAGCATTTT. Translation gives CASSLSGQDNQPQHF.

V gene TRBV6-1 combines with J gene TRBJ1-2; TRBD1 is a possible D gene (5 bases). Germline CDR1 reads MNHNS; CDR2 reads SASEGT. The CDR3 length is 16 residues. Trimming removed 0 bases at V and 4 bases at J, with 15 bases between. This CDR3 reads CASSEAAGNGAYGYTF. The CDR3 nucleotides are TGTGCCAGCAGTGAAGCTGCTGGGAACGGGGCCTATGGCTACACCTTC.

The chain has TRBV27 and TRBJ1-5; D gene unclear. The V end lost 3 bases, the J end lost 7 bases, and 7 bases lay between the germline ends. This CDR3 region has 12 residues. Germline V lookup: CDR1 MNHEY, CDR2 SMNVEV (reference sequence). Written as DNA, the CDR3 is TGTGCCAGCAGTTTCCCGGACCAGCCCCAGCATTTT. It encodes CASSFPDQPQHF.

The chain links TRBV4-3 to TRBJ1-2; D is unclear. This CDR3 contains 15 residues. The ends were cut back, 1 base at V and 6 bases at J, with 15 bases in the middle. CDR1 and CDR2 (germline): LGHNA, YSLEER. The CDR3 protein is CASSQGLMDYDGYTF. The CDR3, as DNA: TGCGCCAGCAGCCAAGGGCTAATGGATTATGATGGCTACACCTTC.

V gene TRBV11-3 combines with J gene TRBJ2-7; 9 nucleotides agree with TRBD2. From germline, CDR1 is SGHNT and CDR2 YENEEA. V shed 7 bases, J shed 3 bases, and the junction held 13 bases outside the gene matches. CDR3 length: 16 amino acids. The chain's CDR3 is CASIPSWGTSFYEQYF. The CDR3 region has the DNA TGTGCCAGCATCCCTTCGTGGGGGACTAGCTTCTACGAGCAGTACTTC.

The chain recombines TRBV2 with TRBJ2-3; D remains unclear. The germline V gene has CDR1 SNHLY and CDR2 FYNNEI. Trimming left V 10 bases short and J 2 bases short, with 13 bases between. CDR3 length equals 13 residues. The CDR3 DNA reads TGTGCCACCCAAGGGCCGTACACAGATACGCAGTATTTT. Its protein is CATQGPYTDTQYF.

The V and J genes are TRBV7-2 and TRBJ2-7; TRBD1 matches 10 bases. The CDR3 contains 15 residues. Germline trimming cut 3 bases from V and 6 bases from J; bases unmatched to any gene: 8. Germline V gene sequence: CDR1 SGHTA, CDR2 FQGNSA. This CDR3 is CASSFRQGAPLEQYF. The CDR3 DNA reads as TGTGCCAGCAGCTTTAGACAGGGGGCTCCCCTCGAGCAGTACTTC.